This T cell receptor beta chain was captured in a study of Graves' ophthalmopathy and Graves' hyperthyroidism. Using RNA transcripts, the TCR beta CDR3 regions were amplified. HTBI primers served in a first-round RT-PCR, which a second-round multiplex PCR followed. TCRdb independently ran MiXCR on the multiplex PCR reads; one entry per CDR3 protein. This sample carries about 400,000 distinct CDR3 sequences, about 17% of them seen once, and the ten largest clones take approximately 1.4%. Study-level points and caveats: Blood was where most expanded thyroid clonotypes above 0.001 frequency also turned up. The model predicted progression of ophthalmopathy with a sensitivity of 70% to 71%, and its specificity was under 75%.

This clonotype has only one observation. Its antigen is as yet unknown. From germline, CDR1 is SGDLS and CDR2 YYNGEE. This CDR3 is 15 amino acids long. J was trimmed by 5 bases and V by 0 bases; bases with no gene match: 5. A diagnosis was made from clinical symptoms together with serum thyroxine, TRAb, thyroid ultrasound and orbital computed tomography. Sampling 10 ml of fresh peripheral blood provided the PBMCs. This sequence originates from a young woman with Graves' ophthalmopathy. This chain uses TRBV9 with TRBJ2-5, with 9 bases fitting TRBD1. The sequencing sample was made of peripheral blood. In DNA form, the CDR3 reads TGTGCCAGCAGCGTAGTGGGGGACAGGGTCGAGACCCAGTACTTC. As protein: CASSVVGDRVETQYF.